This is a list of T cell receptor beta chains from one sample in a study of OX40 agonist ivuxolimab in advanced cancers. Using immunoSEQ multiplex PCR, the repertoire was profiled, and TCRdb retains in-frame clones only, with some absent. Of about 49,000 clones in the sample, 75% to 90% were seen once. The specimen comprised CD4+ or CD8+ T cells sorted from blood, sampled in a trial of the OX40 agonist ivuxolimab. The source of these receptors is an adult with an advanced solid tumor such as melanoma, head and neck, liver or kidney cancer. Each CDR3 is given with its conserved first and last residue. The order of the fields is V gene, clone size, D gene, J gene, CDR3 protein, CDR3 DNA. A D gene is named only where the DNA matches it firmly. Some rows have no size entry. The others give once, few or many, or a class for an expanded clone.

TRBV19	.	.	TRBJ1-2	CASSSAQGRVNYTF	TGTGCCAGTAGTTCAGCACAGGGTCGCGTCAACTACACCTTC
TRBV4-3	medium-sized	.	TRBJ1-2	CASSQEWQDGYTF	TGCGCCAGCAGCCAAGAGTGGCAGGATGGCTACACCTTC
TRBV9	.	.	TRBJ2-3	CASSVLGLTTDTQYF	TGTGCCAGCAGCGTACTAGGTTTGACCACAGATACGCAGTATTTT
TRBV7-6	.	TRBD1	TRBJ1-1	CASSFSGTGANTEAFF	TGTGCCAGCAGCTTTAGTGGGACAGGGGCGAACACTGAAGCTTTCTTT
TRBV4-3	.	TRBD1	TRBJ2-7	CASSHGIGQGNEQYF	TGCGCCAGCAGCCACGGAATCGGACAGGGAAACGAGCAGTACTTC
TRBV7-9	.	.	TRBJ1-2	CASSLGGTANYGYTF	TGTGCCAGCAGCTTAGGGGGGACGGCCAACTATGGCTACACCTTC
TRBV10-3	.	.	TRBJ1-1	CAISSQGPTEAFF	TGTGCCATCAGTTCACAGGGCCCCACTGAAGCTTTCTTT
TRBV7-2	.	TRBD1	TRBJ1-2	CASSFGTAYGYTF	TGTGCCAGCAGCTTTGGGACAGCCTATGGCTACACCTTC
TRBV5-5	.	.	TRBJ1-2	CASSLPDAYYGYTF	TGTGCCAGCAGCTTGCCGGACGCGTACTATGGCTACACCTTC
TRBV18	.	.	TRBJ2-2	CASLTIAGELFF	TGTGCCAGCTTAACTATAGCCGGGGAGCTGTTTTTT
TRBV15	.	TRBD2	TRBJ2-3	CATSRDPAGDRTDTQYF	TGTGCCACCAGCAGAGATCCAGCGGGGGACCGCACAGATACGCAGTATTTT
TRBV5-1	.	.	TRBJ2-6	CASSPSTTSGANVLTF	TGCGCCAGCAGCCCGTCAACAACTTCTGGGGCCAACGTCCTGACTTTC
TRBV5-4	once	TRBD1	TRBJ2-7	CASSQGQGAYEQYF	TGTGCCAGCAGCCAGGGACAGGGTGCCTACGAGCAGTACTTC
TRBV25-1	once	.	TRBJ1-4	CASSPITSGNEKLFF	TGTGCCAGCAGTCCAATAACGTCAGGGAATGAAAAACTGTTTTTT
TRBV7-2	.	TRBD1	TRBJ1-3	CASSMPTGGNTIYF	TGTGCCAGCAGCATGCCGACAGGGGGAAACACCATATATTTT
TRBV5-1	.	TRBD1	TRBJ2-3	CASSTGTGRFGTDTQYF	TGCGCCAGCAGCACAGGGACAGGGCGGTTTGGTACAGATACGCAGTATTTT
TRBV7-9	.	.	TRBJ1-2	CASSLPDEGIGGYTF	TGTGCCAGCAGCTTACCGGATGAGGGAATCGGCGGCTACACCTTC
TRBV9	.	TRBD2	TRBJ2-2	CASSDRTSGTSGGAVGELFF	TGTGCCAGCAGCGACCGGACTTCCGGGACTAGCGGGGGGGCGGTCGGGGAGCTGTTTTTT
TRBV13	.	TRBD1	TRBJ2-7	CASSSTGTGSYEQYF	TGTGCCAGCAGTTCAACCGGGACAGGCTCCTACGAGCAGTACTTC
TRBV7-9	.	.	TRBJ2-2	CASSLGSGELFF	TGTGCCAGCAGCTTAGGATCCGGGGAGCTGTTTTTT
TRBV7-2	few	TRBD2	TRBJ2-1	CASSLGGLAGVDNEQFF	TGTGCCAGCAGCTTAGGGGGACTAGCGGGGGTAGACAATGAGCAGTTCTTC
TRBV6-5	.	.	TRBJ2-5	CAGGPTQETQYF	TGTGCCGGAGGACCCACACAAGAGACCCAGTACTTC
TRBV9	.	.	TRBJ2-5	CASSGTRGETQYF	TGTGCCAGCAGCGGGACCCGAGGCGAGACCCAGTACTTC
TRBV27	.	.	TRBJ1-5	CASSPLPQGGTGQPQHF	TGTGCCAGCAGTCCACTACCTCAAGGGGGGACGGGTCAGCCCCAGCATTTT
TRBV4-1	.	.	TRBJ2-1	CASSQRSPYNEQFF	TGCGCCAGCAGCCAAAGGTCCCCCTACAATGAGCAGTTCTTC
TRBV29-1	.	TRBD2	TRBJ2-7	CSVEGLAGGHSYEQYF	TGCAGCGTGGAGGGACTAGCGGGGGGCCACTCCTACGAGCAGTACTTC
TRBV4-1	.	.	TRBJ2-3	CASRPKTEGGTDTQYF	TGCGCCAGCAGGCCGAAGACGGAGGGGGGCACAGATACGCAGTATTTT
TRBV5-1	once	TRBD1	TRBJ1-1	CASRNRDRGPNTEAFF	TGCGCCAGCAGGAACCGTGACAGGGGGCCGAACACTGAAGCTTTCTTT
TRBV2	.	.	TRBJ2-3	CASSEMGDTDTQYF	TGTGCCAGCAGTGAAATGGGAGACACAGATACGCAGTATTTT
TRBV2	.	TRBD1	TRBJ1-6	CASSRTGAGSYNSPLHF	TGTGCCAGCAGCCGGACAGGCGCAGGCTCCTATAATTCACCCCTCCACTTT
TRBV28	.	.	TRBJ1-5	CASSSGLEANSNQPQHF	TGTGCCAGCAGTTCGGGACTTGAGGCAAATAGCAATCAGCCCCAGCATTTT
TRBV27	few	TRBD1	TRBJ1-1	CASGTVANTEAFF	TGTGCCAGCGGGACAGTAGCGAACACTGAAGCTTTCTTT
TRBV19	.	.	TRBJ1-1	CASSEQPFRMGTEAFF	TGTGCCAGTAGTGAACAGCCCTTCCGAATGGGCACTGAAGCTTTCTTT
TRBV30	once	.	TRBJ2-7	CAWRQVSSYEQYF	TGTGCCTGGAGGCAGGTTTCCTCCTACGAGCAGTACTTC
TRBV7-9	.	TRBD1	TRBJ1-6	CASSLAGQGYSPLHF	TGTGCCAGCAGCTTAGCGGGACAGGGGTATTCACCCCTCCACTTT
TRBV7-6	few	TRBD1	TRBJ1-5	CASSLGTGSNQPQHF	TGTGCCAGCAGCTTAGGGACAGGGTCAAATCAGCCCCAGCATTTT
TRBV15	.	.	TRBJ1-6	CATSRGRELWDSPLHF	TGTGCCACCAGCAGAGGACGGGAGTTATGGGATTCACCCCTCCACTTT
TRBV9	once	TRBD1	TRBJ2-1	CASSARDRDNEQFF	TGTGCCAGCAGCGCCCGGGACAGGGACAATGAGCAGTTCTTC
TRBV28	.	.	TRBJ2-2	CASYPDSGGRVKKGELFF	TGTGCCAGCTACCCTGATTCTGGGGGACGGGTAAAAAAGGGGGAGCTGTTTTTT
TRBV19	.	TRBD1	TRBJ1-5	CASSIAGQASNQPQHF	TGTGCCAGTAGTATAGCGGGACAGGCTAGCAATCAGCCCCAGCATTTT
TRBV6-1	.	.	TRBJ1-5	CASSDRAYQPQHF	TGTGCCAGCAGTGACAGAGCGTATCAGCCCCAGCATTTT
TRBV7-9	.	.	TRBJ2-1	CASSLGGPPYNEQFF	TGTGCCAGCAGCTTAGGGGGGCCCCCCTACAATGAGCAGTTCTTC
TRBV5-1	.	.	TRBJ2-3	CASSSNGLAPRGDTQYF	TGCGCCAGCAGCTCCAATGGGCTAGCACCCCGCGGAGATACGCAGTATTTT
TRBV11-3	.	.	TRBJ1-2	CASSLLPGGGLDYGYTF	TGTGCCAGCAGCTTATTACCGGGAGGGGGGTTGGACTATGGCTACACCTTC
TRBV14	.	.	TRBJ2-3	CASSPRGRADTQYF	TGTGCCAGCAGTCCCAGGGGACGTGCAGATACGCAGTATTTT
TRBV4-3	.	.	TRBJ2-5	CASSQDWGETQYF	TGCGCCAGCAGCCAAGATTGGGGTGAGACCCAGTACTTC
TRBV19	.	.	TRBJ2-2	CASSMGTAGELFF	TGTGCCAGTAGTATGGGTACCGCCGGGGAGCTGTTTTTT
TRBV6-5	once	.	TRBJ2-5	CASSYSGPRETQYF	TGTGCCAGCAGTTACTCGGGGCCTCGGGAGACCCAGTACTTC
TRBV6-5	.	.	TRBJ1-6	CASSYSDEGSPLHF	TGTGCCAGCAGTTACTCGGATGAAGGTTCACCCCTCCACTTT
TRBV9	few	.	TRBJ2-1	CASSATRGLGFDEQFF	TGTGCCAGCAGCGCTACCAGGGGACTGGGATTTGATGAGCAGTTCTTC